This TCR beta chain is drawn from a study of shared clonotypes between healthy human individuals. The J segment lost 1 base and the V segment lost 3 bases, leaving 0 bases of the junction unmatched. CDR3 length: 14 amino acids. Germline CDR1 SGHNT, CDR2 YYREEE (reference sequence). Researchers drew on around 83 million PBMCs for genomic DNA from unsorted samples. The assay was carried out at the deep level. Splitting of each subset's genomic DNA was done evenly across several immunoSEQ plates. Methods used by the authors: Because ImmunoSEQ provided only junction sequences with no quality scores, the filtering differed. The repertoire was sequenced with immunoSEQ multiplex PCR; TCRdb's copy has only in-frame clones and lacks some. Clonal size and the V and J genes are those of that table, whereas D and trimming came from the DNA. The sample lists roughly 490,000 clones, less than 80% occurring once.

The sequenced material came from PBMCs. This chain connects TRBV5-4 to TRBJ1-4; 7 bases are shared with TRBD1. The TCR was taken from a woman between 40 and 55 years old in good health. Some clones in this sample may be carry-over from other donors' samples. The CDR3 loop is CASSSGGTNEKLFF. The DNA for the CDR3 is TGTGCCAGCAGCTCAGGGGGAACTAATGAAAAACTGTTTTTT.